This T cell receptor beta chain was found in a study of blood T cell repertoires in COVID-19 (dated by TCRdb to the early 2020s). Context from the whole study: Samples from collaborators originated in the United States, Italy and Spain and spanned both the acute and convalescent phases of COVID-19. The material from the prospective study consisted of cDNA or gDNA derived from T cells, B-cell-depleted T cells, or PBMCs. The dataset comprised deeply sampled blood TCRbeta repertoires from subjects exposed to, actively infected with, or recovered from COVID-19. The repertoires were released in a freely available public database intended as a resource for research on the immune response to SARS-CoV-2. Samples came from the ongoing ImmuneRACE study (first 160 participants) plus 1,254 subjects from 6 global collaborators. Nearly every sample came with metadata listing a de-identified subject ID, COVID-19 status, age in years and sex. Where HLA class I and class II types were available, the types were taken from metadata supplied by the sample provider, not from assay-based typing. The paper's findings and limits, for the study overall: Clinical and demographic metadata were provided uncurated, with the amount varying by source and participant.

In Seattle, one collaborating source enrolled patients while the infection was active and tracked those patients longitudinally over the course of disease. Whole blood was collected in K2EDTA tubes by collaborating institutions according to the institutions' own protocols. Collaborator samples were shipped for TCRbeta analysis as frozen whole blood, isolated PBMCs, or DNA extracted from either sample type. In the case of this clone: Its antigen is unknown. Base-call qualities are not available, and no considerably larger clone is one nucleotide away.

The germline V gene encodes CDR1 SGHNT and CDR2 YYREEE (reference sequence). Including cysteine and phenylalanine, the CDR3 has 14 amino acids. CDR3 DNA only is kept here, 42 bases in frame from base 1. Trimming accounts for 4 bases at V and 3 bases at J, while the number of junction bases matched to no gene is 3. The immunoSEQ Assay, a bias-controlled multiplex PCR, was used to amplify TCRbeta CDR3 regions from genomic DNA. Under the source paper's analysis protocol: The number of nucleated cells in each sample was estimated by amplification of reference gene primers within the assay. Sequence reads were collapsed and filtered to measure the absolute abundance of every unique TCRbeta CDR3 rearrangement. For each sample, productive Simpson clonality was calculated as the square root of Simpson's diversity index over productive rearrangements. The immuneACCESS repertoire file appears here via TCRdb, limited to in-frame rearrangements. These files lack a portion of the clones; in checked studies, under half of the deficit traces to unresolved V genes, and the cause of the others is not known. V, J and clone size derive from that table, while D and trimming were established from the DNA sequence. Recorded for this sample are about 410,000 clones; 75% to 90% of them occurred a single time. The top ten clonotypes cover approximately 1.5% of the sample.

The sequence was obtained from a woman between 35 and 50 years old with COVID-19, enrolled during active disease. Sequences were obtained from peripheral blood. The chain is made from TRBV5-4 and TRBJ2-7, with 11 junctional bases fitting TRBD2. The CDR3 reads CASSTSGRVYEQYF. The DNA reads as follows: TGTGCCAGCAGCACTAGCGGGAGAGTCTACGAGCAGTACTTC.